The present T cell receptor beta chain was sequenced within a study of blood T cell repertoires in COVID-19. CDR1 and CDR2 from the germline V gene are MNHEY and SMNVEV (reference sequence). This CDR3 spans 16 amino acids. Trimming took 4 bases from V and 6 from J, leaving 19 bases between them. TCRdb's table, derived via immunoSEQ multiplex PCR, lists solely in-frame clones and lacks some. Of some 74,000 clones in the sample, 70% to 90% were seen once. This receptor was obtained from a woman older than 75 with active or convalescent COVID-19. Material: peripheral blood. The rearrangement links TRBV27 to TRBJ2-4; D possibly corresponds to TRBD2 (6 bases). The CDR3 reads CASSSLKDGGINIQYF. The DNA of the CDR3 is TGTGCCAGCAGTTCACTCAAGGACGGGGGAATAAACATTCAGTACTTC.